This T cell receptor (beta chain) was observed in a study of T cells in localized non-small cell lung cancer. The assay was immunoSEQ multiplex PCR, and TCRdb's table has in-frame clones only and misses some. The data contain around 64,000 clones, 90% to 95% of them singletons. Per the germline V gene, CDR1 is SGHNT and CDR2 is YYREEE (reference sequence). The CDR3 loop spans 17 amino acids. V shed 1 base and J shed 2 bases, with 19 bases lying between them. The chain uses TRBV5-4 and TRBJ2-7; D gene ambiguous. The sequence was obtained from a man aged 35-69 years with stage I lung adenocarcinoma. This specimen was peripheral blood, taken before any cancer treatment. CDR3 nucleotide sequence: TGTGCCAGCAGCTTGTCCCCTCCGGAAGGGAATCCCTACGAGCAGTACTTC. Protein product: CASSLSPPEGNPYEQYF. Complete variable domain (other parts from reference TRBV5-4 and TRBJ2-7): ETGVTQSPTHLIKTRGQQVTLRCSSQSGHNTVSWYQQALGQGPQFIFQYYREEENGRGNFPPRFSGLQFPNYSSELNVNALELDDSALYLCASSLSPPEGNPYEQYFGPGTRLTVT.